One and the same sample provided the 23 T cell receptor beta chains below, sequenced in a study of patients and donors after allogeneic stem cell transplantation. TCRdb passed the RT-PCR reads through MiXCR, listing each CDR3 protein once. The sample has some 880,000 distinct CDR3 sequences, more than 15% seen once. Sequences were obtained from blood, either unsorted or a sorted T cell fraction (not recorded which). The receptors come from a human donor who was either an allogeneic HSCT recipient or a stem cell or donor lymphocyte infusion donor (not recorded which). It is not recorded whose cells these are; they may come from a transplant donor.

The chain employs TRBV20-1 and TRBJ1-1; possibly TRBD1 for D (6 bases). Trimming left V 1 base short and J 6 bases short, with 15 bases between. The CDR3 consists of 14 residues. The germline V gene has CDR1 DFQATT and CDR2 SNEGSKA (reference sequence). The chain's CDR3 is CSARVKGVGAEAFF. The DNA for the CDR3 is TGCAGTGCTAGAGTAAAGGGGGTTGGGGCTGAAGCTTTCTTT.

There are many counts of this clonotype. The CDR3 loop reads CASSLGQYSYNEQFF. DNA for the CDR3: TGCGCCAGCAGCCTGGGACAGTACTCCTACAATGAGCAGTTCTTC. J is TRBJ2-1 and V is TRBV5-1; TRBD1 aligns across 7 bases. CDR1 SGHRS and CDR2 YFSETQ come from the germline V gene. Unmatched junction bases numbered 4, after V lost 4 bases and J lost 0 bases. CDR3 length equals 15 residues.

The chain joins TRBV4-3 to TRBJ2-1; D not certain. Germline V gene lookup returns CDR1 LGHNA and CDR2 YSLEER. The CDR3 is 15 residues long. Trimming removed 5 bases at V and 7 bases at J, with 18 bases between. The CDR3 DNA sequence: TGCGCCAGCAGCACAGCAACGGATTTCTCTAATGAGCAGTTCTTC. It yields the protein CASSTATDFSNEQFF.

This clonotype has a handful of counts. V is TRBV4-2 and J is TRBJ2-7, with TRBD2 matching over 8 bases. Germline CDR1 reads LGHNA; CDR2 reads YNFKEQ. This CDR3 has 15 amino acids. The V and J ends lost 0 bases and 4 bases, in that order; junction bases with no gene match: 5. This chain's CDR3 is CASSQEWTSRYEQYF. CDR3 bases: TGTGCCAGCAGCCAAGAATGGACTAGCCGTTACGAGCAGTACTTC.

This chain links TRBV5-1 with TRBJ2-7; 7 bases line up with TRBD1. The CDR3 sequence is 14 residues long. CDR1 SGHRS and CDR2 YFSETQ come from the germline V gene. Trimming cost V 4 bases and J 6 bases; bases outside gene matches: 10. CDR3 in amino acids: CASSLGQVGPEQYF. The CDR3 DNA sequence: TGCGCCAGCAGCCTCGGACAGGTTGGCCCCGAGCAGTACTTC.

This chain uses TRBV9 with TRBJ2-1; 15 nucleotides agree with TRBD2. This CDR3 spans 17 amino acids. Germline V CDR1 and CDR2: SGDLS, YYNGEE. V shed 4 bases, J shed 5 bases, and the junction held 7 bases outside the gene matches. The CDR3 loop reads CASSFGLAGGRNNEQFF. In nucleotides, the CDR3 is TGTGCCAGCAGCTTCGGACTAGCGGGGGGGCGCAACAATGAGCAGTTCTTC. The variable domain in full, with the rest retrieved from reference TRBV9 and TRBJ2-1, is DSGVTQTPKHLITATGQRVTLRCSPRSGDLSVYWYQQSLDQGLQFLIQYYNGEERAKGNILERFSAQQFPDLHSELNLSSLELGDSALYFCASSFGLAGGRNNEQFFGPGTRLTVL.

Many counts were recorded for this clonotype. V usage is TRBV29-1 and J usage is TRBJ1-5; D remains ambiguous. Germline CDR1 SQVTM, CDR2 ANQGSEA. V dropped 7 bases and J dropped 2 bases, with 9 bases sitting between them. The CDR3 spans 12 residues. The CDR3 spells CSGGDRNQPQHF. DNA for the CDR3: TGCAGCGGGGGAGATCGCAATCAGCCCCAGCATTTT. Full variable domain (missing parts from reference TRBV29-1 and TRBJ1-5): SAVISQKPSRDICQRGTSLTIQCQVDSQVTMMFWYRQQPGQSLTLIATANQGSEATYESGFVIDKFPISRPNLTFSTLTVSNMSPEDSSIYLCSGGDRNQPQHFGDGTRLSIL.

This clonotype has more than one count but fewer than ten. The V and J genes are TRBV12-3 or TRBV12-4 and TRBJ2-7; TRBD2 aligns across 13 bases. The ends lost 6 bases at V and 2 bases at J; junction bases unmatched: 4. The CDR3 length is 15 residues. The CDR3 loop reads CASRPTSGRAYEQYF. DNA of the CDR3: TGTGCCAGCAGGCCTACTAGCGGGAGGGCCTACGAGCAGTACTTC.

The sample holds many counts of this clonotype. The chain employs TRBV3-1 and TRBJ1-5; TRBD1 matches 9 bases. This CDR3 is 16 amino acids long. Per the germline V gene, CDR1 is LGHDT and CDR2 is YNNKEL (reference sequence). J was trimmed by 4 bases and V by 0 bases; bases with no gene match: 4. The CDR3 reads CASSQDGGTGNQPQHF. As DNA, the CDR3 is TGTGCCAGCAGCCAAGATGGGGGGACAGGGAATCAGCCCCAGCATTTT. Filled out from reference TRBV3-1 and TRBJ1-5, the complete variable domain reads DTAVSQTPKYLVTQMGNDKSIKCEQNLGHDTMYWYKQDSKKFLKIMFSYNNKELIINETVPNRFSPKSPDKAHLNLHINSLELGDSAVYFCASSQDGGTGNQPQHFGDGTRLSIL.

The chain links TRBV15 to TRBJ1-1; the D gene is possibly TRBD1 (6 bases). The CDR3 totals 19 residues. Germline lookup yields CDR1 LNHNV and CDR2 YYDKDF (reference sequence). The germline V and J ends were trimmed by 3 bases and 3 bases, with 26 bases remaining between them. In DNA form, the CDR3 reads TGTGCCACCAGCAGCCCTTGGATGGGGGGCGTTTTTCGGGACACTGAAGCTTTCTTT. Translation gives CATSSPWMGGVFRDTEAFF.

The CDR3 protein is CASSIWGYEQYF. The CDR3 bases are TGTGCCAGTAGTATATGGGGTTACGAGCAGTACTTC. The V gene is TRBV19, the J gene TRBJ2-7; D remains ambiguous. Per germline, CDR1 LNHDA and CDR2 SQIVND (reference sequence). The V end was cut by 2 bases, the J end by 4 bases, with 6 bases between. The CDR3 extends over 12 amino acids.

The chain combines TRBV18 with TRBJ2-1, with 9 bases matching TRBD2. The CDR3 has 16 residues. Germline CDR1 reads KGHSH; CDR2 reads LQKENI. V lost 3 bases, J lost 6 bases, and 9 bases stayed unmatched. The CDR3 DNA sequence: TGTGCCAGCTCACCCAGAGCGGGGGGCTCAATCAATGAGCAGTTCTTC. It codes for CASSPRAGGSINEQFF.

This chain links TRBV5-1 with TRBJ2-1, with D unclear. CDR3 length: 15 amino acids. V was cut by 1 base and J by 9 bases, with 17 bases left in between. Looked up from germline, CDR1 is SGHRS and CDR2 is YFSETQ. The CDR3 region is CASSLRSSQTSEQFF. DNA for the CDR3: TGCGCCAGCAGCTTGCGCAGTAGTCAAACAAGTGAGCAGTTCTTC.

This clonotype was seen a single time. V usage is TRBV7-9 and J usage is TRBJ2-7, with D tentatively TRBD1 (5 bases). Germline V lookup: CDR1 SEHNR, CDR2 FQNEAQ (reference sequence). This CDR3 has 13 amino acids. With 3 bases removed from V and 3 bases from J, the gap between germline ends came to 9 bases. CDR3 DNA sequence: TGTGCCAGCAGCTTTCAGGGTCACTACGAGCAGTACTTC. Translated, it gives CASSFQGHYEQYF. The whole variable domain, filled in from reference TRBV7-9 and TRBJ2-7, reads DTGVSQNPRHKITKRGQNVTFRCDPISEHNRLYWYRQTLGQGPEFLTYFQNEAQLEKSRLLSDRFSAERPKGSFSTLEIQRTEQGDSAMYLCASSFQGHYEQYFGPGTRLTVT.

This clonotype was found a few times. This sequence joins TRBV28 and TRBJ1-3; TRBD1 agrees at 9 bases. The CDR3 sequence is 14 residues long. The germline V gene encodes CDR1 MDHEN and CDR2 SYDVKM. Losses at the gene ends were 7 bases for V and 2 bases for J; bases not matched to a gene: 3. For the CDR3, the DNA is TGTGCCAGCATCACAGGGGGCGCTGGAAACACCATATATTTT. It specifies CASITGGAGNTIYF.

The rearrangement joins TRBV6-1 to TRBJ2-7, with D hard to call. CDR1 and CDR2 from the germline V gene are MNHNS and SASEGT. This CDR3 spans 11 amino acids. The V end was cut by 5 bases, the J end by 7 bases, with 9 bases between. The CDR3 DNA follows: TGTGCCAGCAGTACCGACTGGGAGCAGTACTTC. The encoded protein is CASSTDWEQYF.

The chain links TRBV6-2 or TRBV6-3 to TRBJ2-7, with D possibly matching TRBD1 (5 bases). The CDR3 extends over 15 amino acids. Germline lookup yields CDR1 MNHEY and CDR2 SVGEGT. V dropped 7 bases and J dropped 6 bases, with 22 bases sitting between them. The CDR3 sequence is CASKPWDIRTSEQYF. CDR3 coding DNA: TGTGCCAGCAAACCTTGGGATATTAGGACATCCGAGCAGTACTTC.

This clonotype came up a few times. V gene TRBV7-6 combines with J gene TRBJ2-7; tentatively, D is TRBD1 or TRBD2 (5 bases each). Germline CDR1 is SGHVS and CDR2 is FNYEAQ. CDR3 length: 16 residues. Trimming stripped 7 bases from V and 3 bases from J, with 22 bases between. The CDR3 DNA reads TGTGCCAGCACCCCGACAGACTCTAGCTATGTCTACGAGCAGTACTTC. Protein product: CASTPTDSSYVYEQYF. The variable domain in full, completed from reference TRBV7-6 and TRBJ2-7, reads GAGVSQSPRYKVTKRGQDVALRCDPISGHVSLYWYRQALGQGPEFLTYFNYEAQQDKSGLPNDRFSAERPEGSISTLTIQRTEQRDSAMYRCASTPTDSSYVYEQYFGPGTRLTVT.

CDR3 nucleotide sequence: TGTGCCAGCAGTTTATCGGGGATCCCTGAAGCTTTCTTT. Translated: CASSLSGIPEAFF. The chain uses TRBV27 and TRBJ1-1; D not resolved. The CDR3 loop spans 13 amino acids. V was cut by 0 bases and J by 6 bases, with 8 bases left in between. Germline CDR1 is MNHEY and CDR2 is SMNVEV (reference sequence).

The chain couples TRBV12-3 or TRBV12-4 to TRBJ2-1; D possibly corresponds to TRBD2 (6 bases). This CDR3 comprises 14 residues. Trimming took 10 bases from V and 2 from J, leaving 15 bases between them. The CDR3 DNA sequence: TGTGCCACAACGGAGGGGAGCACCTACAATGAGCAGTTCTTC. Encoded protein: CATTEGSTYNEQFF.

This clonotype showed up just a few times. The V gene is TRBV20-1, the J gene TRBJ1-1, with D possibly being TRBD1 (5 bases). This CDR3 has 15 residues. Per the germline V gene, CDR1 is DFQATT and CDR2 is SNEGSKA (reference sequence). The germline V and J ends were trimmed by 6 bases and 4 bases, with 21 bases remaining between them. The CDR3 region has the DNA TGCAGTGCCTTCACATCGGCTTTTGGGGGCACTGAAGCTTTCTTT. Translation gives CSAFTSAFGGTEAFF.

This clonotype was detected once. This chain joins TRBV7-2 and TRBJ1-4; the match to TRBD1 covers 9 bases. V lost 1 base and J lost 2; bases outside the gene matches: 5. The CDR3 extends over 17 amino acids. From germline, CDR1 is SGHTA and CDR2 FQGNSA. This CDR3 reads CASSLVQGAGTNEKLFF. In nucleotides, the CDR3 is TGTGCCAGCAGCTTAGTACAGGGGGCCGGTACTAATGAAAAACTGTTTTTT.

Only a few counts were recorded for this clonotype. The gene calls are TRBV20-1 and TRBJ1-1; possible D gene TRBD1, 5 bases. Trimming left V 6 bases short and J 6 bases short, with 11 bases between. This CDR3 is built from 11 residues. Per germline, CDR1 DFQATT and CDR2 SNEGSKA (reference sequence). The CDR3 reads CSAAARAEAFF. CDR3 coding DNA: TGCAGTGCCGCGGCCAGGGCTGAAGCTTTCTTT.